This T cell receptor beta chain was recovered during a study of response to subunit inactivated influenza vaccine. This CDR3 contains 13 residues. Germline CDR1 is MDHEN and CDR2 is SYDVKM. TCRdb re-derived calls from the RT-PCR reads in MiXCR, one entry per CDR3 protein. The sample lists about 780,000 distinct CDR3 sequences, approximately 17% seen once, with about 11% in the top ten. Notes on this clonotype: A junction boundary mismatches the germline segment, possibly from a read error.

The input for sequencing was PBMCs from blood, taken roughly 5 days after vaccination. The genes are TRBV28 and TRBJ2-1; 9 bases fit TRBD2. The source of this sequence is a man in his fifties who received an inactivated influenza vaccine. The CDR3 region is CASAASGVNGQFF. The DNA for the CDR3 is TGTGCCAGCGCGGCTAGCGGGGTCAATGGGCAGTTCTTC.